This T cell receptor beta chain was identified in a study of CD8+ T cells in alopecia areata. RNA was isolated and reverse transcribed to cDNA, the sequencing template. TCRdb's table, derived via immunoSEQ multiplex PCR, lists solely in-frame clones and lacks some. Of 150,000 to 200,000 clones listed, roughly 66% are singletons. CDR3 length: 12 amino acids. Trimming cost V 6 bases and J 1 base, with 9 bases left between them. The germline V gene encodes CDR1 SQVTM and CDR2 ANQGSEA. Study-wide results and limits: Between patients, shared TCR sequences were less clear than in mice. This was possibly due in part to HLA diversity in the patient population.

Described treatment: oral pan-JAK inhibitor, 5-10 mg twice daily. With respect to this clone: Its antigen is still unknown. Different DNA sequences within this sample yield the same CDR3.

The source of this sequence is a human donor with alopecia areata. The rearrangement links TRBV29-1 to TRBJ1-1, with no clear D. This specimen consisted of CD4+ T cells sorted from blood, obtained at week 24, from a patient treated with tofacitinib. The CDR3 here is CSVGRTNTEAFF. The CDR3 DNA sequence: TGCAGCGTCGGACGGACGAACACTGAAGCTTTCTTT.